The 26 T cell receptor beta chains given below trace back to one sample, sequenced in a study of blood T cells in healthy people across ages. The use of a sample-barcoded 5' primer and a J-beta primer mix characterized a second PCR of roughly 7 to 11 cycles. Each CDR3 protein gets one entry after TCRdb re-called the 5' RACE reads with MiXCR. The sample yields 780,000 or so distinct CDR3 sequences, about 25% seen once. These data were likewise used in another study, on T cells of mothers and their children.

Sequencing input: blood. The source is a boy under 18 in good health.

J is TRBJ2-1 and V is TRBV4-2, with D perhaps matching TRBD1 or TRBD2 (5 bases each). Between the trimmed V and J ends, which lost 3 bases and 8 bases, there was a span of 11 bases. The CDR3 extends over 13 amino acids. Germline V lookup: CDR1 LGHNA, CDR2 YNFKEQ. CDR3: CASSQEGDDEQFF. The CDR3 DNA sequence: TGTGCCAGCAGCCAGGAAGGGGACGATGAGCAGTTCTTC.

There are a few counts of this clonotype. The V call is TRBV5-1, the J call TRBJ2-2; the match to TRBD1 covers 8 bases. V shed 2 bases, J shed 1 base, and the junction held 4 bases outside the gene matches. This CDR3 contains 16 residues. Germline V gene sequence: CDR1 SGHRS, CDR2 YFSETQ. The CDR3 protein is CASSFRTGMNTGELFF. The CDR3 bases are TGCGCCAGCAGCTTCCGGACAGGGATGAACACCGGGGAGCTGTTTTTT.

This clonotype has only a few counts. CDR3: CASLTGPYNEQFF. CDR3 in DNA: TGTGCCAGCCTAACAGGACCCTACAATGAGCAGTTCTTC. The rearrangement joins TRBV18 to TRBJ2-1; TRBD1 is a possible D gene (5 bases). V lost 8 bases and J 2 bases, leaving 10 bases between the germline ends. Germline values: CDR1 KGHSH, CDR2 LQKENI. The CDR3 spans 13 residues.

The chain combines TRBV20-1 with TRBJ1-1; a weak D match, TRBD1 (6 bases). CDR1 DFQATT and CDR2 SNEGSKA come from the germline V gene (reference sequence). CDR3 size: 13 residues. V gave up 3 bases and J gave up 10 bases, with 18 bases separating them. CDR3 loop: CSASEDSRPGAFF. The DNA for the CDR3 is TGCAGTGCTAGTGAGGACAGCCGACCTGGAGCTTTCTTT.

This clonotype was picked up many times. The V call is TRBV15, the J call TRBJ2-4, with 10 positions matching TRBD1. Germline V gives CDR1 LNHNV, CDR2 YYDKDF (reference sequence). The CDR3 totals 15 residues. J lost 6 bases, V lost 1 base, and 3 bases had no gene match. The CDR3 DNA follows: TGTGCCACCAGCAGAGCGGGGACAGGGGTAAACATTCAGTACTTC. Translated, it gives CATSRAGTGVNIQYF. Filled out from reference TRBV15 and TRBJ2-4, the complete variable domain reads DAMVIQNPRYQVTQFGKPVTLSCSQTLNHNVMYWYQQKSSQAPKLLFHYYDKDFNNEADTPDNFQSRRPNTSFCFLDIRSPGLGDTAMYLCATSRAGTGVNIQYFGAGTRLSVL.

This clonotype was counted a few times. This chain connects TRBV7-6 to TRBJ1-4; D is undetermined. Germline assignment: CDR1 SGHVS and CDR2 FNYEAQ. V was trimmed by 6 bases and J by 4 bases, leaving 18 bases between them. The CDR3 covers 16 residues. CDR3 coding DNA: TGTGCCAGCAGTTCGAGAGTTTCAAGGGATAATGAAAAACTGTTTTTT. The encoded protein is CASSSRVSRDNEKLFF.

This clonotype came up a few times. This rearrangement joins TRBV9 to TRBJ2-7; tentative D call: TRBD1 (5 bases). Trimming removed 0 bases at V and 1 base at J, with 8 bases between. The CDR3 is 14 amino acids. Germline-derived CDR1 and CDR2 are SGDLS and YYNGEE. The CDR3 DNA sequence: TGTGCCAGCAGCGTAGAAGACAGTTCCTACGAGCAGTACTTC. Translating it yields CASSVEDSSYEQYF. The variable domain in full, completed from reference TRBV9 and TRBJ2-7, reads DSGVTQTPKHLITATGQRVTLRCSPRSGDLSVYWYQQSLDQGLQFLIQYYNGEERAKGNILERFSAQQFPDLHSELNLSSLELGDSALYFCASSVEDSSYEQYFGPGTRLTVT.

The rearrangement uses TRBV20-1 and TRBJ2-7; 9 bases line up with TRBD2. The CDR3 consists of 12 residues. Per the germline V gene, CDR1 is DFQATT and CDR2 is SNEGSKA (reference sequence). V trimming: 7 bases; J trimming: 0 bases; junction bases outside the gene matches: 1. CDR3 region: CSVSGSSYEQYF. In DNA form, the CDR3 reads TGCAGTGTTAGCGGGAGCTCCTACGAGCAGTACTTC.

This clonotype was observed a handful of times. The chain is built from TRBV7-3 and TRBJ2-5, with D tentatively TRBD2 (6 bases). The J call is doubtful: the DNA matches TRBJ2-1 better. The CDR3 runs to 16 residues. CDR1 is SGHTA, CDR2 FQGTGA, per germline. Written as DNA, the CDR3 is TGTGCCAGCAGCTTAACGGGGGGTGGGTCCTACAATGAGCAGTTCTTC. Translating it yields CASSLTGGGSYNEQFF.

V is TRBV6-5 and J is TRBJ2-5; 12 positions agree with TRBD2. This CDR3 comprises 15 residues. Germline V gene sequence: CDR1 MNHEY, CDR2 SVGAGI. Germline trimming cut 1 base from V and 5 bases from J; bases unmatched to any gene: 2. The CDR3 nucleotides are TGTGCCAGCAGTTACTGGACTAGCGGGAAGGAGACCCAGTACTTC. It is translated as CASSYWTSGKETQYF.

V is TRBV7-3 and J is TRBJ2-7; D possibly corresponds to TRBD2 (6 bases). Judging by the DNA end, TRBJ2-1 fits better; the J call may be wrong. Germline V gene lookup returns CDR1 SGHTA and CDR2 FQGTGA. The CDR3 contains 13 residues. CDR3 protein: CASSWTKNNEQFF. The CDR3 region has the DNA TGTGCCAGCAGCTGGACTAAGAACAATGAGCAGTTCTTC.

This clonotype was observed a few times. The chain joins TRBV12-3 or TRBV12-4 to TRBJ2-7; D possibly uses TRBD1 or TRBD2 (5 bases each). V was clipped by 6 bases and J by 2 bases, with 14 bases between them. This CDR3 contains 14 residues. The CDR3 DNA follows: TGTGCCAGCAGAATCGAGGGGTCGCCCTACGAGCAGTACTTC. It specifies CASRIEGSPYEQYF.

This sequence joins TRBV25-1 and TRBJ1-2; 9 bases align to TRBD1. Looked up from germline, CDR1 is MGHDK and CDR2 is SYGVNS. The CDR3 sequence is 16 residues long. J was trimmed by 1 base and V by 8 bases; bases with no gene match: 11. The CDR3 loop reads CASSRGQGRGNYGYTF. In DNA form, the CDR3 reads TGTGCCAGCTCCAGGGGACAGGGAAGGGGTAACTATGGCTACACCTTC.

There are a few counts of this clonotype. The chain combines TRBV20-1 with TRBJ2-7; 7 bases align to TRBD1. The CDR3 consists of 15 residues. CDR1 is DFQATT and CDR2 is SNEGSKA in the germline V gene (reference sequence). Trimming at V came to 0 bases and at J to 6 bases, leaving 11 bases not matched to a gene. The CDR3 coding sequence is TGCAGTGCTAGAGATCTTGACAGGGAATTGATCGAGCAGTACTTC. Residues: CSARDLDRELIEQYF.

The CDR3 nucleotides are TGTGCCAGCAGTGGAGACTCAGGGGTCCGCGGTTTTGGCTACACCTTC. It specifies CASSGDSGVRGFGYTF. V is TRBV28 and J is TRBJ1-2, with a possible D match to TRBD1 (6 bases). Trimming left V 5 bases short and J 7 bases short, with 23 bases between. This CDR3 region has 16 residues. Germline-derived CDR1 and CDR2 are MDHEN and SYDVKM.

The genes are TRBV27 and TRBJ1-6; 7 bases fit TRBD1. Losses at the gene ends were 7 bases for V and 0 bases for J; bases not matched to a gene: 3. CDR1 is MNHEY, CDR2 SMNVEV, per germline (reference sequence). The length of the CDR3 is 15 residues. The CDR3 here is CASTAGGSYNSPLHF. The CDR3 DNA is TGTGCCAGCACCGCAGGGGGCTCCTATAATTCACCCCTCCACTTT.

This clonotype was detected a few times. At one end, the junction sequence differs from germline, possibly due to a read error. The chain has TRBV7-3 and TRBJ2-1; 10 nucleotides align to TRBD2. Germline V gene sequence: CDR1 SGHTA, CDR2 FQGTGA. The CDR3 totals 20 residues. In nucleotides, the CDR3 is TGTGCCAGCAGCCTCAGAGGACCGGGACTAGCGCCGAGCTCCTGCAATGAGCAGTTCTTC. This codes for CASSLRGPGLAPSSCNEQFF.

J is TRBJ2-2 and V is TRBV12-3 or TRBV12-4, with D perhaps TRBD1 (6 bases). Trimming cost V 7 bases and J 6 bases, with 18 bases left between them. The CDR3 loop spans 15 amino acids. CDR3 DNA sequence: TGTGCCAGCATCCTCAGGGGTAACGCCGCCGGGGAGCTGTTTTTT. Translated, it gives CASILRGNAAGELFF.

The CDR3 nucleotides read TGTGCCAGCAGTCCTAACCATGGGACTAGCGGGACAAACAATGAGCAGTTCTTC. Translating gives CASSPNHGTSGTNNEQFF. The gene calls are TRBV12-3 or TRBV12-4 and TRBJ2-1, with TRBD2 identical over 13 bases. The CDR3 contains 18 residues. V shed 5 bases, J shed 5 bases, and the junction held 12 bases outside the gene matches.

Only a few counts were recorded for this clonotype. The CDR3: CATSRDRGNYGYTF. CDR3 nucleotides: TGTGCCACCAGCAGAGATCGTGGGAACTATGGCTACACCTTC. The chain recombines TRBV15 with TRBJ1-2; D gene ambiguous. Per germline, CDR1 LNHNV and CDR2 YYDKDF (reference sequence). The CDR3 sequence is 14 residues long. V was cut by 0 bases and J by 2 bases, with 7 bases left in between.

On this clonotype: At one end, the junction sequence differs from germline, possibly due to a read error. The rearrangement joins TRBV5-1 to TRBJ2-1; TRBD1 matches at 10 bases. The CDR3 is 17 residues long. CDR1 is SGHRS and CDR2 is YFSETQ in the germline V gene. Written as DNA, the CDR3 is TGCGCCAGCAGCCACGACAGGGGGCCCCAAACCTACAACGAGCAGTTCTTC. Translating it yields CASSHDRGPQTYNEQFF.

CDR3 in amino acids: CASSARAGNTEAFF. Here the CDR3 DNA reads TGTGCCAGCAGCGCCCGAGCCGGGAACACTGAAGCTTTCTTT. V and J are TRBV9 and TRBJ1-1; D gene ambiguous. There are 14 residues in the CDR3. Germline CDR1 is SGDLS and CDR2 is YYNGEE. The V and J ends lost 3 bases and 1 base respectively, with 10 bases between them.

The J gene is TRBJ2-3, the V gene TRBV10-3; D perhaps matches TRBD2 (6 bases). In germline, CDR1 is ENHRY, CDR2 SYGVKD. The CDR3 is 16 residues long. With 6 bases removed from V and 0 bases from J, the gap between germline ends came to 16 bases. The CDR3 bases are TGTGCCATCAGACCACATTCAGGGACTAGCACAGATACGCAGTATTTT. Its translation: CAIRPHSGTSTDTQYF.

This clonotype was seen many times. V gene TRBV29-1 combines with J gene TRBJ1-1; the match to TRBD1 covers 9 bases. The CDR3 contains 13 residues. J gave up 6 bases and V 6 bases, and 8 bases lay outside the gene matches. Germline lookup yields CDR1 SQVTM and CDR2 ANQGSEA. CDR3 nucleotide sequence: TGCAGCGTCTGGGACAGGGAGAGGGCTGAAGCTTTCTTT. This sequence encodes CSVWDRERAEAFF.

This clonotype was seen only a few times. The CDR3 region has the DNA TGCGCCAGCCGCCTAGAGGGAGAGCCCAATGAGCAGTTCTTC. It is translated as CASRLEGEPNEQFF. The chain uses TRBV5-1 and TRBJ2-1; TRBD2 is a possible D gene (5 bases). The V and J ends lost 7 bases and 6 bases respectively, with 17 bases between them. Per germline, CDR1 SGHRS and CDR2 YFSETQ. This CDR3 region has 14 residues.

The table lists this clonotype with a few counts. The conserved closing phenylalanine or tryptophan is absent in this CDR3, likely reflecting a read error. The rearrangement uses TRBV2 and TRBJ2-5; possibly TRBD1 for D (5 bases). The CDR3 length is 13 residues. The V gene lost 4 bases and the J gene lost 2 bases, with 8 bases spanning the gap. The germline V gene encodes CDR1 SNHLY and CDR2 FYNNEI. The CDR3 reads CASSGGTQETQYL. CDR3 DNA: TGTGCCAGCAGTGGGGGCACGCAAGAGACCCAGTACCTC.